Included here is one T cell receptor beta chain sequence, with context. The antigen remains unidentified. Quantitative 5'-RACE with molecular barcodes generated TCR beta libraries. TCRdb re-called the 5' RACE reads through MiXCR, storing one row per CDR3 protein. The sample includes 200,000 to 250,000 distinct CDR3 sequences, more than 9% of them seen just once. CDR1 is SGHTA and CDR2 is FQGNSA in the germline V gene. The CDR3 is 15 residues long. V gave up 1 base and J gave up 6 bases; unmatched junction bases: 5. The source of the sample is a study of CD8 T cells in ankylosing spondylitis. Study-wide points: Roughly 8 highly homologous variants formed a TCR beta motif that appeared characteristic of ankylosing spondylitis blood. Significant enrichment of disease-linked clones was reported in matched ankylosing spondylitis synovial fluid. Previously reported in reactive arthritis synovial fluid and blood were some of the motif variants.

This clonotype was obtained from a male donor with ankylosing spondylitis or in good health (not recorded which). The genes are TRBV7-2 and TRBJ2-3, with 9 nucleotides matching TRBD2. Specimen: blood, either unsorted or a sorted T cell fraction (not recorded which). CDR3 coding DNA: TGTGCCAGCAGCTTAGTAGCGGGGGTTTCGGATACGCAGTATTTT. Translation: CASSLVAGVSDTQYF.